One sample yielded the 20 T cell receptor beta chains listed below, sequenced in a study of OX40 agonist ivuxolimab in advanced cancers. Libraries were prepared by immunoSEQ multiplex PCR; TCRdb keeps only in-frame clonotypes and omits some of them. This repertoire shows tens of thousands of clones, around 85% found once; its top ten account for more than 13%. This specimen consisted of CD4+ or CD8+ T cells sorted from blood, obtained in a trial of the OX40 agonist ivuxolimab. The receptors derive from an adult with an advanced solid tumor such as melanoma, head and neck, liver or kidney cancer.

The chain carries TRBV5-4 and TRBJ2-1, with D maybe TRBD1 (6 bases). From germline, CDR1 is SGHNT and CDR2 YYREEE (reference sequence). Trimming cost V 3 bases and J 4 bases, with 8 bases left between them. The CDR3 contains 13 residues. DNA of the CDR3: TGTGCCAGCAGCTGGGGACATTACAATGAGCAGTTCTTC. Protein sequence: CASSWGHYNEQFF.

The gene calls are TRBV7-9 and TRBJ2-1; TRBD2 agrees at 15 bases. Germline V gene data show CDR1 as SEHNR and CDR2 as FQNEAQ (reference sequence). J gave up 4 bases and V 4 bases, and 5 bases lay outside the gene matches. This CDR3 is 17 amino acids long. The CDR3 coding sequence is TGTGCCAGCAGCTGGACTAGCGGGGGGGCTCAATACAATGAGCAGTTCTTC. Its translation is CASSWTSGGAQYNEQFF.

This clone was seen more than once but under ten times. The gene calls are TRBV29-1 and TRBJ2-7; maybe TRBD1 (6 bases). The CDR3 length is 13 residues. Germline CDR1 and CDR2: SQVTM and ANQGSEA. V lost 5 bases, J lost 5 bases, and 16 bases lay in between. The CDR3 reads CSVLDKGVNEQYF. The CDR3 DNA follows: TGCAGCGTTCTTGACAAGGGGGTCAACGAGCAGTACTTC.

The chain has TRBV7-8 and TRBJ2-3, with TRBD2 matching over 9 bases. Unmatched junction bases numbered 6, after V lost 6 bases and J lost 2 bases. The germline CDR1 and CDR2 sequences are SGHVS and FQNEAQ. The CDR3 sequence is 15 residues long. In DNA form, the CDR3 reads TGTGCCAGCAGGACGCTAGCGGGGTCCACAGATACGCAGTATTTT. Its protein product is CASRTLAGSTDTQYF. Complete variable domain (other parts from reference TRBV7-8 and TRBJ2-3): GAGVSQSPRYKVAKRGQDVALRCDPISGHVSLFWYQQALGQGPEFLTYFQNEAQLDKSGLPSDRFFAERPEGSVSTLKIQRTQQEDSAVYLCASRTLAGSTDTQYFGPGTRLTVL.

The genes are TRBV7-8 and TRBJ1-5; no definite D call. The germline V gene has CDR1 SGHVS and CDR2 FQNEAQ. The CDR3 contains 14 residues. V lost 0 bases, J lost 0 bases, and 3 bases lay in between. The CDR3: CASSLAISNQPQHF. CDR3 bases: TGTGCCAGCAGCTTAGCAATTAGCAATCAGCCCCAGCATTTT.

The rearrangement joins TRBV4-1 to TRBJ2-3, with TRBD1 identical over 7 bases. V dropped 1 base and J dropped 5; count of bases not matched to a gene: 15. CDR1 is MGHRA and CDR2 is YSYEKL in the germline V gene. This CDR3 region has 18 residues. CDR3 nucleotide sequence: TGCGCCAGCAGCCAAGCCGGGGTACAAGGGGGCCGGGTAGATACGCAGTATTTT. Residues: CASSQAGVQGGRVDTQYF.

The genes are TRBV4-1 and TRBJ2-5; 8 bases fit TRBD1. The trim removed 3 bases at V and 5 bases at J, leaving 8 bases unmatched. The CDR3 runs to 15 residues. The V gene's germline CDR1 is MGHRA and CDR2 YSYEKL. For the CDR3, the DNA is TGCGCCAGCAGCCACGAACGGACAGGGTTGGAGACCCAGTACTTC. Its translation: CASSHERTGLETQYF.

The gene calls are TRBV10-3 and TRBJ2-2, with 11 nucleotides matching TRBD2. The V gene end was trimmed by 6 bases and the J gene end by 4 bases; junction bases not matched to a gene: 4. The CDR3 totals 15 residues. Per the germline V gene, CDR1 is ENHRY and CDR2 is SYGVKD. The CDR3 DNA is TGTGCCATCAGACAACTAGCGGGAGTCACCGGGGAGCTGTTTTTT. Residues: CAIRQLAGVTGELFF.

This rearrangement joins TRBV4-1 to TRBJ2-5; 9 bases are shared with TRBD2. The CDR3 is 15 amino acids. CDR1 MGHRA and CDR2 YSYEKL come from the germline V gene. The ends lost 2 bases at V and 4 bases at J; junction bases unmatched: 5. The chain's CDR3 is CASSQTGLAVETQYF. Here the CDR3 DNA reads TGCGCCAGCAGCCAAACGGGACTAGCAGTAGAGACCCAGTACTTC.

V and J are TRBV5-4 and TRBJ2-1; 9 bases fit TRBD2. CDR3 size: 15 residues. Trimming took 3 bases from V and 2 from J; bases not matched to a gene: 3. Germline CDR1 reads SGHNT; CDR2 reads YYREEE (reference sequence). Written as DNA, the CDR3 is TGTGCCAGCAGCTCGGGGACTAGCCCCTACAATGAGCAGTTCTTC. Protein: CASSSGTSPYNEQFF.

This rearrangement joins TRBV6-5 to TRBJ1-4; tentatively, D is TRBD1 (5 bases). Germline values: CDR1 MNHEY, CDR2 SVGAGI. This CDR3 region has 15 residues. The V end was cut by 7 bases, the J end by 6 bases, with 18 bases between. The CDR3 here is CASTNGIQGDEKLFF. CDR3 sequence (DNA): TGTGCCAGCACAAACGGGATCCAAGGGGATGAAAAACTGTTTTTT.

This chain uses TRBV7-3 with TRBJ2-7, with D possibly being TRBD2 (6 bases). Trimming took off 4 bases at V and 1 base at J, with 11 bases between the two ends. Per the germline V gene, CDR1 is SGHTA and CDR2 is FQGTGA. This CDR3 has 14 amino acids. In DNA, the CDR3 is TGTGCCAGCAGCTCCCCCGGGACTTCCTACGAGCAGTACTTC. It encodes CASSSPGTSYEQYF. Based on the CDR3 plus reference TRBV7-3 and TRBJ2-7, the full variable domain is GAGVSQTPSNKVTEKGKYVELRCDPISGHTALYWYRQSLGQGPEFLIYFQGTGAADDSGLPNDRFFAVRPEGSVSTLKIQRTERGDSAVYLCASSSPGTSYEQYFGPGTRLTVT.

V and J are TRBV27 and TRBJ2-1; 11 nucleotides line up with TRBD2. The CDR3 has 15 amino acids. Per the germline V gene, CDR1 is MNHEY and CDR2 is SMNVEV (reference sequence). The ends lost 3 bases at V and 4 bases at J; junction bases unmatched: 2. DNA for the CDR3: TGTGCCAGCAGTTTTAGCGGGGGGGGGTACAATGAGCAGTTCTTC. It translates to CASSFSGGGYNEQFF.

The J gene is TRBJ2-1, the V gene TRBV30, with no clear D. This CDR3 spans 13 amino acids. Germline V gene sequence: CDR1 GTSNPN, CDR2 SVGIG (reference sequence). Trimming removed 0 bases at V and 4 bases at J, with 7 bases between. This CDR3 reads CAWSVSLYNEQFF. Written as DNA, the CDR3 is TGTGCCTGGAGTGTAAGTCTTTACAATGAGCAGTTCTTC. The whole variable domain, filled in from reference TRBV30 and TRBJ2-1, reads SQTIHQWPATLVQPVGSPLSLECTVEGTSNPNLYWYRQAAGRGLQLLFYSVGIGQISSEVPQNLSASRPQDRQFILSSKKLLLSDSGFYLCAWSVSLYNEQFFGPGTRLTVL.

About this clone: The same CDR3 also results from other DNA sequences found in this sample. V and J are TRBV29-1 and TRBJ2-3, with D maybe TRBD1 (6 bases). The CDR3 consists of 14 residues. The V end was cut by 3 bases, the J end by 2 bases, with 12 bases between. Germline CDR1 reads SQVTM; CDR2 reads ANQGSEA. The CDR3 is CSVEGQGFTDTQYF. The CDR3 DNA sequence: TGCAGCGTTGAGGGTCAGGGGTTCACAGATACGCAGTATTTT.

The chain recombines TRBV29-1 with TRBJ1-4, with D perhaps TRBD1 (5 bases). From germline, CDR1 is SQVTM and CDR2 ANQGSEA. Trimming cost V 7 bases and J 8 bases, with 17 bases left between them. The CDR3 spans 13 residues. Here the CDR3 DNA reads TGCAGCGCCCTACAGGTACTACCGGAAAAACTGTTTTTT. Translation: CSALQVLPEKLFF.

The chain employs TRBV14 and TRBJ2-3, with 9 bases lining up with TRBD2. The V segment lost 0 bases and the J segment 3 bases; nucleotides outside the gene matches: 4. Germline V gene data show CDR1 as SGHDN and CDR2 as FVKESK. The CDR3 is 16 residues long. The CDR3 here is CASSQDAGGVTDTQYF. CDR3 DNA: TGTGCCAGCAGCCAAGACGCGGGAGGGGTGACAGATACGCAGTATTTT.

The chain employs TRBV15 and TRBJ1-4, with D unclear. Germline V gene data show CDR1 as LNHNV and CDR2 as YYDKDF (reference sequence). Deletions cut 1 base from V and 4 bases from J, with 7 bases between. There are 14 residues in the CDR3. Written as DNA, the CDR3 is TGTGCCACCAGCAGAGCTCGCTTTAATGAAAAACTGTTTTTT. Its protein is CATSRARFNEKLFF.

This sequence joins TRBV6-5 and TRBJ2-2, with TRBD2 matching over 9 bases. V shed 0 bases, J shed 6 bases, and the junction held 5 bases outside the gene matches. CDR1 is MNHEY, CDR2 SVGAGI, per germline. The CDR3 is 16 residues long. CDR3 sequence: CASSYSAGGTPGELFF. In DNA, the CDR3 is TGTGCCAGCAGTTACTCGGCGGGGGGGACCCCCGGGGAGCTGTTTTTT.

The rearrangement uses TRBV6-5 and TRBJ1-3, with 8 positions matching TRBD1. The V segment lost 2 bases and the J segment 3 bases; nucleotides outside the gene matches: 6. CDR3 length equals 16 residues. The germline V gene has CDR1 MNHEY and CDR2 SVGAGI. CDR3 in amino acids: CASSYGTGLSGNTIYF. In DNA form, the CDR3 reads TGTGCCAGCAGTTACGGGACAGGATTAAGTGGAAACACCATATATTTT.